The next 17 T cell receptor beta chains were all read from a single sample in a study of blood T cells in healthy people across ages. Then a second PCR, running about 6 to 12 cycles, was carried out with a sample-barcoded 5' primer and a J-beta primer mix. One entry per CDR3 protein, called by TCRdb with MiXCR from the 5' RACE reads. Here the sample spans about 900,000 distinct CDR3 sequences, under 50% being singletons. Sequenced sample: blood. These receptors came from a man younger than 45 in good health.

The chain combines TRBV5-1 with TRBJ2-5; D is perhaps TRBD2 (5 bases). Germline V gene lookup returns CDR1 SGHRS and CDR2 YFSETQ. CDR3 length: 14 amino acids. V shed 0 bases and J shed 7 bases, with 13 bases lying between them. CDR3 sequence reads: CASSLDSEGVTQYF. CDR3 nucleotide sequence: TGCGCCAGCAGCTTGGACAGCGAGGGAGTGACCCAGTACTTC.

The V gene is TRBV20-1, the J gene TRBJ2-7; 11 bases line up with TRBD1. The V and J ends lost 6 bases and 2 bases, in that order; junction bases with no gene match: 9. The CDR3 extends over 15 amino acids. Germline lookup yields CDR1 DFQATT and CDR2 SNEGSKA (reference sequence). The CDR3 here is CSARSPDRGPYEQYF. CDR3 in DNA: TGCAGTGCACGTAGCCCGGACAGGGGGCCCTACGAGCAGTACTTC.

This clonotype has only a few counts. The chain's CDR3 is CSARASQGLGYTF. Written as DNA, the CDR3 is TGCAGTGCTAGAGCCTCCCAGGGGTTGGGCTACACCTTC. V and J are TRBV20-1 and TRBJ1-2; maybe TRBD1 (6 bases). Germline CDR1 DFQATT, CDR2 SNEGSKA (reference sequence). The CDR3 runs to 13 residues. The ends were cut back, 1 base at V and 8 bases at J, with 14 bases in the middle.

The chain recombines TRBV6-5 with TRBJ2-1, with 7 bases matching TRBD2. With 0 bases clipped from V and 1 base from J, the junction kept 6 bases outside the gene matches. There are 17 residues in the CDR3. Germline CDR1 is MNHEY and CDR2 is SVGAGI. For the CDR3, the DNA is TGTGCCAGCAGTTACTCGGCGACTAGCTGGTCCTACAATGAGCAGTTCTTC. This gives the protein CASSYSATSWSYNEQFF.

The V and J genes are TRBV7-9 and TRBJ2-1; possible D gene TRBD1, 6 bases. The length of the CDR3 is 15 residues. Trimming took off 5 bases at V and 6 bases at J, with 17 bases between the two ends. Germline CDR1 and CDR2: SEHNR and FQNEAQ (reference sequence). Written as DNA, the CDR3 is TGTGCCAGCAGCCGTACGACGGACAGATCCAATGAGCAGTTCTTC. This gives the protein CASSRTTDRSNEQFF.

This clonotype occurred once. The chain links TRBV7-3 to TRBJ1-1, with D possibly matching TRBD1 (5 bases). V was clipped by 5 bases and J by 0 bases, with 19 bases between them. Germline V lookup: CDR1 SGHTA, CDR2 FQGTGA. This CDR3 contains 17 residues. The CDR3 DNA reads TGTGCCAGCAGCCCAATGGGGCAGGGAATAATGAACACTGAAGCTTTCTTT. As protein: CASSPMGQGIMNTEAFF.

The rearrangement links TRBV30 to TRBJ2-7, with 9 nucleotides matching TRBD1. Germline assignment: CDR1 GTSNPN and CDR2 SVGIG (reference sequence). The CDR3 contains 15 residues. V dropped 2 bases and J dropped 1; count of bases not matched to a gene: 6. The CDR3 sequence is CAWSPRDRASYEQYF. The CDR3 nucleotides are TGTGCCTGGAGTCCCCGGGACAGGGCTTCCTACGAGCAGTACTTC.

This sequence joins TRBV6-5 and TRBJ2-5, with 10 nucleotides matching TRBD2. This CDR3 is 15 amino acids long. CDR1 is MNHEY, CDR2 SVGAGI, per germline. With 6 bases clipped from V and 2 bases from J, the junction kept 6 bases outside the gene matches. The CDR3 region has the DNA TGTGCCAGCAGCCTACTAGCGGGGAGACAAGAGACCCAGTACTTC. Translating it yields CASSLLAGRQETQYF.

V gene TRBV29-1 combines with J gene TRBJ2-1, with D possibly matching TRBD2 (6 bases). Trimming cost V 0 bases and J 0 bases, with 9 bases left between them. CDR1 is SQVTM and CDR2 is ANQGSEA in the germline V gene. There are 15 residues in the CDR3. The CDR3 DNA sequence: TGCAGCGTTGAAGACCGGGGGAGCTCCTACAATGAGCAGTTCTTC. It yields the protein CSVEDRGSSYNEQFF.

Remarks on this clonotype: A clone one base away is much larger, so this may be a read error. The chain couples TRBV2 to TRBJ2-3; D may correspond to TRBD1 or TRBD2 (5 bases each). Germline V lookup: CDR1 SNHLY, CDR2 FYNNEI. The V and J ends lost 3 bases and 3 bases respectively, with 13 bases between them. This CDR3 spans 15 amino acids. The CDR3 DNA is TGTGCCAGCAGTGACCAGGGACCAGCAACAGATACGCAGTATTTT. Encoded protein: CASSDQGPATDTQYF. The full variable domain, completed using reference TRBV2 and TRBJ2-3, is EPEVTQTPSHQVTQMGQEVILRCVPISNHLYFYWYRQILGQKVEFLVSFYNNEISEKSEIFDDQFSVERPDGSNFTLKIRSTKLEDSAMYFCASSDQGPATDTQYFGPGTRLTVL.

This clonotype was seen repeatedly, ten times or more. The V call is TRBV5-1, the J call TRBJ2-5; D gene ambiguous. The germline V gene encodes CDR1 SGHRS and CDR2 YFSETQ. Trimming took off 5 bases at V and 5 bases at J, with 10 bases between the two ends. CDR3 size: 12 residues. Here the CDR3 DNA reads TGCGCCAGCAGTTCGACGGGTGAGACCCAGTACTTC. Protein: CASSSTGETQYF.

This clonotype is a singleton in its sample. This chain uses TRBV20-1 with TRBJ2-1, with D perhaps given as TRBD1 or TRBD2 (6 bases each). The germline CDR1 and CDR2 sequences are DFQATT and SNEGSKA (reference sequence). This CDR3 spans 14 amino acids. V was trimmed by 8 bases and J by 0 bases, leaving 14 bases between them. CDR3 amino acids: CSTTSGASYNEQFF. The CDR3 DNA reads as TGCAGTACTACTTCGGGGGCCTCCTACAATGAGCAGTTCTTC.

This clonotype was observed a few times. V is TRBV20-1 and J is TRBJ1-2, with D possibly being TRBD1 (6 bases). The V gene's germline CDR1 is DFQATT and CDR2 SNEGSKA (reference sequence). V was cut by 5 bases and J by 4 bases, with 14 bases left in between. This CDR3 is 13 amino acids long. This CDR3 is CSAVRDNFYGYTF. Written as DNA, the CDR3 is TGCAGTGCTGTCCGGGACAATTTCTATGGCTACACCTTC.

On this clonotype: Possible read error: a much larger clone is one base away. This rearrangement joins TRBV27 to TRBJ2-1, with 9 nucleotides matching TRBD1. J lost 12 bases, V lost 9 bases, and 18 bases had no gene match. The germline CDR1 and CDR2 sequences are MNHEY and SMNVEV (reference sequence). The CDR3 has 15 amino acids. For the CDR3, the DNA is TGTGCCAGTCTAAACCCAGGGACAGGGATAGGTGGGCAGTTCTTC. Residues: CASLNPGTGIGGQFF.

This clonotype was detected only a few times. CDR3 amino acids: CASSVGNEQYF. The CDR3, as DNA: TGTGCCAGCAGCGTCGGGAACGAGCAGTACTTC. The chain joins TRBV9 to TRBJ2-5; D possibly corresponds to TRBD2 (5 bases). With the DNA end fitting TRBJ2-7 better, the J assignment may be wrong. The germline CDR1 and CDR2 sequences are SGDLS and YYNGEE. The CDR3 runs 11 residues.

The J gene is TRBJ2-7, the V gene TRBV29-1; D unresolved. With 3 bases removed from V and 4 bases from J, the gap between germline ends came to 16 bases. This CDR3 is 14 amino acids long. Germline V gene sequence: CDR1 SQVTM, CDR2 ANQGSEA. The CDR3 loop is CSVDRSGSGYEQYF. The CDR3 DNA is TGCAGCGTTGATCGATCGGGTTCTGGGTACGAGCAGTACTTC.

As for this clonotype: A much larger clone lies one base from this, so it may be a read error. J is TRBJ2-1 and V is TRBV7-2; D call uncertain. Looked up from germline, CDR1 is SGHTA and CDR2 is FQGNSA. This CDR3 is built from 13 residues. Here the CDR3 reads CASSLGQDNERFF. The CDR3 DNA follows: TGTGCCAGCAGCTTAGGTCAAGACAATGAGCGGTTCTTC.